The rows below give T cell receptor beta chains drawn from one sample of a study of blood T cell repertoires in COVID-19. Measured with immunoSEQ multiplex PCR; TCRdb has only the in-frame clones, and not every one. The sample has around 480,000 clones; roughly nine tenths are singletons. Sequencing was done on a sample of PBMCs or T cells enriched from blood (not recorded which). All receptors come from a young woman who had recovered from COVID-19. Both conserved end residues are part of each CDR3. A D gene is named only where the DNA matches it firmly. For some rows the clone size is stated as once, few or many, or as a class when expanded; others skip it.

clone_size: NA
d_call: NA
v_call: TRBV10-1
j_call: TRBJ2-5
cdr3_aa: CASSENSLQETQYF
cdr3_nt: TGCGCCAGCAGTGAGAACAGCCTACAAGAGACCCAGTACTTC

clone_size: NA
d_call: NA
v_call: TRBV28
j_call: TRBJ1-2
cdr3_aa: CASSFPARGDGYTF
cdr3_nt: TGTGCCAGCAGTTTCCCGGCCAGGGGTGATGGCTACACCTTC

clone_size: NA
d_call: TRBD2
v_call: TRBV7-2
j_call: TRBJ2-1
cdr3_aa: CASSHNGLAGDEQFF
cdr3_nt: TGTGCCAGCAGCCATAATGGACTAGCGGGCGACGAGCAGTTCTTC

clone_size: NA
d_call: NA
v_call: TRBV29-1
j_call: TRBJ1-2
cdr3_aa: CSVLQGPGYTF
cdr3_nt: TGCAGCGTTCTTCAGGGGCCTGGCTACACCTTC

clone_size: NA
d_call: NA
v_call: TRBV11-2
j_call: TRBJ1-3
cdr3_aa: CASSSTVYSSSGNTIYF
cdr3_nt: TGTGCCAGCAGCTCGACCGTTTACAGTAGCTCTGGAAACACCATATATTTT

clone_size: NA
d_call: TRBD1
v_call: TRBV6-5
j_call: TRBJ1-2
cdr3_aa: CASSFLDRGYGYTF
cdr3_nt: TGTGCCAGCAGTTTTCTCGACAGGGGATATGGCTACACCTTC

clone_size: NA
d_call: TRBD1
v_call: TRBV23-1
j_call: TRBJ2-1
cdr3_aa: CASSQSLWSGGAYNEQFF
cdr3_nt: TGCGCCAGCAGTCAATCGTTATGGTCAGGGGGCGCCTACAATGAGCAGTTCTTC

clone_size: NA
d_call: NA
v_call: TRBV25-1
j_call: TRBJ1-1
cdr3_aa: CASSELSGDTEAFF
cdr3_nt: TGTGCCAGCAGTGAATTGTCGGGGGACACTGAAGCTTTCTTT

clone_size: NA
d_call: TRBD1
v_call: TRBV2
j_call: TRBJ1-2
cdr3_aa: CASIEDRANYGYTF
cdr3_nt: TGTGCCAGCATTGAAGACAGGGCTAACTATGGCTACACCTTC

clone_size: NA
d_call: NA
v_call: TRBV4-1
j_call: TRBJ1-1
cdr3_aa: CASSQGQLLNTEAFF
cdr3_nt: TGCGCCAGCAGCCAAGGACAGCTTTTGAACACTGAAGCTTTCTTT

clone_size: once
d_call: NA
v_call: TRBV7-9
j_call: TRBJ2-6
cdr3_aa: CASGGSSGANVLTF
cdr3_nt: TGTGCCAGCGGGGGGAGCTCTGGGGCCAACGTCCTGACTTTC

clone_size: NA
d_call: NA
v_call: TRBV5-1
j_call: TRBJ1-1
cdr3_aa: CASSSYYQALYTEAFF
cdr3_nt: TGCGCCAGCAGCTCTTACTACCAAGCCCTTTACACTGAAGCTTTCTTT

clone_size: NA
d_call: NA
v_call: TRBV28
j_call: TRBJ2-7
cdr3_aa: CASSPGPAEQYF
cdr3_nt: TGTGCCAGCAGTCCTGGGCCCGCAGAGCAGTACTTC

clone_size: NA
d_call: TRBD1
v_call: TRBV6-6
j_call: TRBJ1-3
cdr3_aa: CASSRLGRGPLGNTIYF
cdr3_nt: TGTGCCAGCAGTCGCCTTGGCAGGGGGCCGCTCGGAAACACCATATATTTT

clone_size: once
d_call: NA
v_call: TRBV6-5
j_call: TRBJ1-3
cdr3_aa: CASMGPGNTIYF
cdr3_nt: TGTGCCAGCATGGGCCCAGGGAACACCATATATTTT

clone_size: NA
d_call: NA
v_call: TRBV19
j_call: TRBJ1-3
cdr3_aa: CASLSTEFSGNTIYF
cdr3_nt: TGTGCCAGTCTTTCCACAGAGTTCTCTGGAAACACCATATATTTT

clone_size: NA
d_call: NA
v_call: TRBV6-5
j_call: TRBJ1-5
cdr3_aa: CASITIGGSQHF
cdr3_nt: TGTGCCAGCATCACAATAGGGGGTTCCCAGCATTTT

clone_size: NA
d_call: NA
v_call: TRBV15
j_call: TRBJ1-4
cdr3_aa: CATSRLTGTNEKLFF
cdr3_nt: TGTGCCACCAGCAGGCTGACAGGAACGAATGAAAAACTGTTTTTT

clone_size: NA
d_call: NA
v_call: TRBV7-9
j_call: TRBJ1-1
cdr3_aa: CASSQDTEAFF
cdr3_nt: TGTGCCAGCAGCCAGGACACTGAAGCTTTCTTT

clone_size: NA
d_call: TRBD1
v_call: TRBV6-6
j_call: TRBJ2-2
cdr3_aa: CASSSDRGQGTGELFF
cdr3_nt: TGTGCCAGCAGTTCGGACAGGGGGCAAGGGACCGGGGAGCTGTTTTTT

clone_size: NA
d_call: TRBD1
v_call: TRBV30
j_call: TRBJ2-5
cdr3_aa: CAWMDRGTQETQYF
cdr3_nt: TGTGCCTGGATGGACAGGGGAACCCAAGAGACCCAGTACTTC

clone_size: NA
d_call: NA
v_call: TRBV4-1
j_call: TRBJ1-5
cdr3_aa: CASSQGITEPQHF
cdr3_nt: TGCGCCAGCAGCCAGGGCATTACGGAGCCCCAGCATTTT